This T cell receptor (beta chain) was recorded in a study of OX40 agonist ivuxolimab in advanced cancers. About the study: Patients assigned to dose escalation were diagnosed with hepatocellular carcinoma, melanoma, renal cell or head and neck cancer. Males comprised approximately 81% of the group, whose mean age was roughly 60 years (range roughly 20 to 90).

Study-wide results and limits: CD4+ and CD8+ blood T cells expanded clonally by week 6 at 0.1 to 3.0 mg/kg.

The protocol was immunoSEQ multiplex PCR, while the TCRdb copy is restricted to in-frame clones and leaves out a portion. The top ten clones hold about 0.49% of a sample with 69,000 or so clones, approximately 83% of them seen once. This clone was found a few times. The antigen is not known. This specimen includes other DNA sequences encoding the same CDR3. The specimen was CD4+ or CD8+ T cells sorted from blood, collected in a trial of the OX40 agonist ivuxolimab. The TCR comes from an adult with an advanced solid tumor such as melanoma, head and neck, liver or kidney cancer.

CDR3 protein: CASSFQGAQETQYF. The CDR3 DNA reads as TGTGCCAGCAGCTTCCAAGGGGCCCAAGAGACCCAGTACTTC. V usage is TRBV7-2 and J usage is TRBJ2-5; D is possibly TRBD1 (5 bases). With 3 bases removed from V and 1 base from J, the gap between germline ends came to 9 bases. The CDR3 length is 14 residues. Germline loops: CDR1 SGHTA, CDR2 FQGNSA.